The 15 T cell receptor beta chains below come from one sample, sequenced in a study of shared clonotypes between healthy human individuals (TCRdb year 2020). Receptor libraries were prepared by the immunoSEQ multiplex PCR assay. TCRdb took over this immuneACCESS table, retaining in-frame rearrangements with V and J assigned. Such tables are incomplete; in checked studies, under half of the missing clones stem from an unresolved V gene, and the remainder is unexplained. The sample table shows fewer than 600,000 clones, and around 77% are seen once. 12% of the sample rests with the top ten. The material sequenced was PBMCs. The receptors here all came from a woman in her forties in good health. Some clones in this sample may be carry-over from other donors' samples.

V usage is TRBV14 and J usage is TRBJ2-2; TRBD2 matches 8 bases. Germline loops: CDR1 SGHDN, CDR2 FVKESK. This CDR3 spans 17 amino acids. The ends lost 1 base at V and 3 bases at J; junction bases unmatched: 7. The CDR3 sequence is CASSQGSGTTHTGELFF. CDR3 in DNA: TGTGCCAGCAGCCAAGGTAGCGGGACTACCCACACCGGGGAGCTGTTTTTT.

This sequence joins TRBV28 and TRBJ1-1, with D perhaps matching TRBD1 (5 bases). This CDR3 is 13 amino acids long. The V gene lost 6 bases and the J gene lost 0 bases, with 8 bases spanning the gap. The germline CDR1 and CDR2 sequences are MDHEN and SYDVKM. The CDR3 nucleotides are TGTGCCAGCAGCGGGACGCTGAACACTGAAGCTTTCTTT. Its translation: CASSGTLNTEAFF.

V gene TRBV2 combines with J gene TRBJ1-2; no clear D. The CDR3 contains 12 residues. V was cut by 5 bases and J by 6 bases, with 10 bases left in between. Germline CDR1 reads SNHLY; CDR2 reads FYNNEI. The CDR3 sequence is CASSPRWDGYTF. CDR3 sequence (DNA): TGTGCCAGCAGTCCCCGCTGGGATGGCTACACCTTC.

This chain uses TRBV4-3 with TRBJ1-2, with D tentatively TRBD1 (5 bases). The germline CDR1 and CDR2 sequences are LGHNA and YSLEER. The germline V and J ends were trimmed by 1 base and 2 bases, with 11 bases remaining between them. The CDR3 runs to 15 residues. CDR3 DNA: TGCGCCAGCAGCCAAGGGACATACGAAAACTATGGCTACACCTTC. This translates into CASSQGTYENYGYTF.

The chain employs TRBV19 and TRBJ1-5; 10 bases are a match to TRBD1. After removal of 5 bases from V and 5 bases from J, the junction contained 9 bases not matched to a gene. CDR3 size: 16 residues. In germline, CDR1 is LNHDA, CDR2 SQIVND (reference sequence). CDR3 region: CASSPTGQGRYQPQHF. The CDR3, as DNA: TGTGCCAGTAGTCCCACGGGACAGGGGAGGTATCAGCCCCAGCATTTT.

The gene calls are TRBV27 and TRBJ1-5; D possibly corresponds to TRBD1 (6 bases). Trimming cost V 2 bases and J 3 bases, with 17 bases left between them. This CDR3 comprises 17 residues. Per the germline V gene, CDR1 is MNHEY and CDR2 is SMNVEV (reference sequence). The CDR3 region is CASSLLSGGSDNQPQHF. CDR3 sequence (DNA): TGTGCCAGCAGTTTACTGTCGGGGGGCTCGGACAATCAGCCCCAGCATTTT.

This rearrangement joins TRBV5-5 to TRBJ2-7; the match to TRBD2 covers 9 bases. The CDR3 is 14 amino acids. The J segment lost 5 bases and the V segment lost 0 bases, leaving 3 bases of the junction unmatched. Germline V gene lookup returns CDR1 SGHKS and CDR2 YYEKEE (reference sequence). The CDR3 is CASSLGIAGDEQYF. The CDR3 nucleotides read TGTGCCAGCAGCTTGGGGATAGCGGGAGACGAGCAGTACTTC.

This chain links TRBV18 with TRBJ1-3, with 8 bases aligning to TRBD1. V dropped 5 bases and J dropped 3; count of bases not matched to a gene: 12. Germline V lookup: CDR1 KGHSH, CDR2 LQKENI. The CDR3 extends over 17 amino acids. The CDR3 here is CASSARSDRVYGNTIYF. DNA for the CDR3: TGTGCCAGCTCAGCCCGCTCGGACAGGGTGTATGGAAACACCATATATTTT. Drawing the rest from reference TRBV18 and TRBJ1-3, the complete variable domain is NAGVMQNPRHLVRRRGQEARLRCSPMKGHSHVYWYRQLPEEGLKFMVYLQKENIIDESGMPKERFSAEFPKEGPSILRIQQVVRGDSAAYFCASSARSDRVYGNTIYFGEGSWLTVV.

Here the CDR3 reads CASSLDRGQSYEQYF. Here the CDR3 DNA reads TGTGCCAGCAGCTTGGACCGGGGACAGTCCTACGAGCAGTACTTC. V usage is TRBV11-2 and J usage is TRBJ2-7; 7 bases align to TRBD1. This CDR3 region has 15 residues. CDR1 and CDR2 (germline): SGHAT, FQNNGV. Trimming at V came to 3 bases and at J to 1 base, leaving 6 bases not matched to a gene.

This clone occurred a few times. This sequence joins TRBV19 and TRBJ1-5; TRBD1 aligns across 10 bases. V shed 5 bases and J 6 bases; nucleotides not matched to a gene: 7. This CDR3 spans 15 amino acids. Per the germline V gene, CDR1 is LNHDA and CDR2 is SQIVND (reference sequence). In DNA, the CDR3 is TGTGCCAGTAGTCCGGGGGACAGGGGTATTCAGCCCCAGCATTTT. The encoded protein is CASSPGDRGIQPQHF.

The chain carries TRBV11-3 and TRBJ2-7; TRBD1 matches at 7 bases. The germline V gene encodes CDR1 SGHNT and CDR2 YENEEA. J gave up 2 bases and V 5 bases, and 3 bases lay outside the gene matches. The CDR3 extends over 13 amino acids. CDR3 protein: CASSPGTAYEQYF. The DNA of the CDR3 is TGTGCCAGCAGCCCTGGGACAGCCTACGAGCAGTACTTC.

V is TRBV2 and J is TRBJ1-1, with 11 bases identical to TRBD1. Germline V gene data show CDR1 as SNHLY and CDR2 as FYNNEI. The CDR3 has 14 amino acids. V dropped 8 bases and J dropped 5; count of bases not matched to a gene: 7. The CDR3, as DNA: TGTGCCAGCGGGGCGGACAGGGGGCCGACTGAAGCTTTCTTT. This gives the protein CASGADRGPTEAFF.

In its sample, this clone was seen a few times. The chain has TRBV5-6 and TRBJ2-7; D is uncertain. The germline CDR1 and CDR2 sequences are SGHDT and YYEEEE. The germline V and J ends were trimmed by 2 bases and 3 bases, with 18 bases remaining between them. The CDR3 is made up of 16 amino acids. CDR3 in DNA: TGTGCCAGCAGCTTATTAGGCCCCCGGTCTGTCTACGAGCAGTACTTC. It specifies CASSLLGPRSVYEQYF.

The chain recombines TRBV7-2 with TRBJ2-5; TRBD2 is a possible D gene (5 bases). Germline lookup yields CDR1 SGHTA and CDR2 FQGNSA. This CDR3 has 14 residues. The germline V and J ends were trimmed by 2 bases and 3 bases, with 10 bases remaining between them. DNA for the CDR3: TGTGCCAGCAGCTTATTTACGGGGAAAGAGACCCAGTACTTC. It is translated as CASSLFTGKETQYF.

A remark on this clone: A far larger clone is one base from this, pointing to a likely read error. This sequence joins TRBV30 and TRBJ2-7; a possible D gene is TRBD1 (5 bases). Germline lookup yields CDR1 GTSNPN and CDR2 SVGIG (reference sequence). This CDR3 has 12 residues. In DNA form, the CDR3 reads TGTGCCTGGAGTCCCAGGGTCAACGAGCAGCACTTC. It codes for CAWSPRVNEQHF.